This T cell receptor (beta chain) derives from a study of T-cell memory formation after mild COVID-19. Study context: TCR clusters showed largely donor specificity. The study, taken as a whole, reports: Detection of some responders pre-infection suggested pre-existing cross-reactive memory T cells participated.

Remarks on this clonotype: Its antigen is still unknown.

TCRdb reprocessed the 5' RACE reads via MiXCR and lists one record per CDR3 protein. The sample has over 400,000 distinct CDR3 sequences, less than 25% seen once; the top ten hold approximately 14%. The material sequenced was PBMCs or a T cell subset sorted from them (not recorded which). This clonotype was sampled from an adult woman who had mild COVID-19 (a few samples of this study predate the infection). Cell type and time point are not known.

CDR3 DNA: TGTGCCAGCAGGGGACTAGCGGGAGCTGGAAACACCGGGGAGCTGTTTTTT. Translated: CASRGLAGAGNTGELFF. This chain connects TRBV7-2 to TRBJ2-2, with 14 bases lining up with TRBD2. CDR1 SGHTA and CDR2 FQGNSA come from the germline V gene. The CDR3 is made up of 17 amino acids. Trimming took 6 bases from V and 2 from J; bases not matched to a gene: 5.